These T cell receptor beta chains were read from a single sample in a study of cytomegalovirus exposure and HLA in healthy donors. Method: immunoSEQ multiplex PCR; TCRdb's copy keeps in-frame clones and lacks some. The sample records 150,000 to 200,000 clones, 80% being singletons. The sequenced sample consisted of PBMCs. These receptors originate from a woman aged 25 to 39 in good health and CMV-seronegative. CDR3s include the opening cysteine and the closing phenylalanine or tryptophan. D genes are given only for firm matches. Size tells how often a clone was seen (once, few, many) or the class of an expanded clone, and some rows leave it out.

abundance | j_gene | d_gene | v_gene | CDR3nt | CDR3aa
NA | TRBJ1-1 | NA | TRBV15 | TGTGCCACCAGCAGTGGAGCTGCGGACACTGAAGCTTTCTTT | CATSSGAADTEAFF
NA | TRBJ2-5 | NA | TRBV5-5 | TGTGCCAGCAGGGCGGTACTGGACACGCTGGAGACCCAGTACTTC | CASRAVLDTLETQYF
NA | TRBJ2-1 | TRBD2 | TRBV4-3 | TGCGCCAGCAGCCAAGATGGAGCGGGGTACAAGAATGAGCAGTTCTTC | CASSQDGAGYKNEQFF
NA | TRBJ2-1 | TRBD2 | TRBV6-1 | TGTGCCAGCAGTGAAGCGCCGACTAGCGGGGCCTACAATGAGCAGTTCTTC | CASSEAPTSGAYNEQFF
NA | TRBJ2-4 | TRBD1 | TRBV11-2 | TGTGCCAGCAGCTACCGACAGGGGGCCTTAAACATTCAGTACTTC | CASSYRQGALNIQYF
few | TRBJ2-7 | TRBD1 | TRBV27 | TGTGCCAGCCGGAGGGGGACAGGGGCCCCCTGGGGTGAGCAGTACTTC | CASRRGTGAPWGEQYF
few | TRBJ2-6 | TRBD1 | TRBV7-2 | TGTGCCAGCAGCACAATGACAGGGGCGTTGGTTACCAACGTCCTGACTTTC | CASSTMTGALVTNVLTF
NA | TRBJ1-2 | NA | TRBV19 | TGTGCCACCCAGGACGGACTCTTGGCTGGCTACACCTTC | CATQDGLLAGYTF
NA | TRBJ2-1 | NA | TRBV30 | TGTGCTGGGGTGGGAGAATACAATGAGCAGTTCTTC | CAGVGEYNEQFF
NA | TRBJ1-5 | NA | TRBV7-6 | TGTGCCAAGCGGACGGGGGGTCGTAGCAATCAGCCCCAGCATTTT | CAKRTGGRSNQPQHF
NA | TRBJ1-2 | NA | TRBV5-4 | TGTGCCAGCACAGTGGGGGCCCACTCTAACTATGGCTACACCTTC | CASTVGAHSNYGYTF
NA | TRBJ1-2 | NA | TRBV19 | TGTGCCAGTAGTTTAACAGGGAACTATGGCTACACCTTC | CASSLTGNYGYTF
NA | TRBJ1-3 | NA | TRBV11-2 | TGTGCCAGCAGCTCGTTACAGGGAGGAAACACCATATATTTT | CASSSLQGGNTIYF
NA | TRBJ2-2 | NA | TRBV9 | TGTGCCAGCAGCGTCGGCGGAGGCACCGGGGAGCTGTTTTTT | CASSVGGGTGELFF
NA | TRBJ1-1 | NA | TRBV2 | TGTGCCAGCAGTGGGTCCGGTTTCGGTGAAGCTTTCTTT | CASSGSGFGEAFF
few | TRBJ2-7 | TRBD2 | TRBV19 | TGTGCCAGTAGTATCAGACTAGCCGGCCCCTACGAGCAGTACTTC | CASSIRLAGPYEQYF
many | TRBJ1-4 | TRBD1 | TRBV11-2 | TGTGCCAGCAGCTTAGAGGCAGGGGGGAATGAAAAACTGTTTTTT | CASSLEAGGNEKLFF
NA | TRBJ1-2 | NA | TRBV30 | TGTGCCTGGAGTGTATTAGGGAGGGCCGGGGTAGGAACCTTC | CAWSVLGRAGVGTF
NA | TRBJ1-6 | TRBD1 | TRBV19 | TGTGCCAGTAGTATAGATACAGGGGGGTCCTATAATTCACCCCTCCACTTT | CASSIDTGGSYNSPLHF
NA | TRBJ2-2 | TRBD2 | TRBV9 | TGTGCCAGCAGCGTAGGGGACTATAACACCGGGGAGCTGTTTTTT | CASSVGDYNTGELFF
NA | TRBJ1-5 | TRBD1 | TRBV19 | TGTGCCAGTAGTATAAGTTTAGGGGCAGGGGGCAAGAGCAATCAGCCCCAGCATTTT | CASSISLGAGGKSNQPQHF
NA | TRBJ2-5 | TRBD1 | TRBV5-4 | TGTGCCAGCAGCTTGTGGCAGGGGGCCGGAGAGACCCAGTACTTC | CASSLWQGAGETQYF
NA | TRBJ1-2 | NA | TRBV29-1 | TGCAGCGTTGGGGATACAGGGTTCAATGGCTACACCTTC | CSVGDTGFNGYTF
NA | TRBJ1-4 | NA | TRBV5-1 | TGCGCCAGCAGCTACGTCTCTGTAGGGGATTTTCCGGAAAAACTGTTTTTT | CASSYVSVGDFPEKLFF
NA | TRBJ1-5 | TRBD1 | TRBV6-6 | TGTGCCAGCAGTCAATCGACAGGGGATCAGCCCCAGCATTTT | CASSQSTGDQPQHF
NA | TRBJ2-3 | TRBD1 | TRBV14 | TGTGCCAGCGGCCCCGGACAGGGGGTAGCAGATACGCAGTATTTT | CASGPGQGVADTQYF
NA | TRBJ1-6 | NA | TRBV6-5 | TGTGCCAGCAGTTCCCTAGGCAGTCGCCTCCACTTT | CASSSLGSRLHF
NA | TRBJ1-1 | TRBD1 | TRBV7-6 | TGTGCCAGCAGCCCACCGACAGGGCCCATGAACACTGAAGCTTTCTTT | CASSPPTGPMNTEAFF
few | TRBJ1-1 | NA | TRBV5-1 | TGCGCCAGCAGCTTGGCACAGAAAAACACTGAAGCTTTCTTT | CASSLAQKNTEAFF
NA | TRBJ1-5 | NA | TRBV4-2 | TGTGCCAGCAGCCAAGATGACAGTTCTAGGCAGCCCCAGCATTTT | CASSQDDSSRQPQHF
NA | TRBJ2-3 | NA | TRBV7-3 | TGTGCCAGCAGCTTTTTTAGGAGACCCATCCCAGATACGCAGTATTTT | CASSFFRRPIPDTQYF
NA | TRBJ2-1 | TRBD2 | TRBV5-6 | TGTGCCAGCAGCTTGGTAGCGGGGAGCTACAATGAGCAGTTCTTC | CASSLVAGSYNEQFF
NA | TRBJ1-5 | NA | TRBV7-6 | TGTGCCAGCAGCTTAGGGGCGGGTCAGCCCCAGCATTTT | CASSLGAGQPQHF
NA | TRBJ1-2 | TRBD1 | TRBV2 | TGTGCCAGCAGTGGGGACAGGGTCGTCGACACCTTC | CASSGDRVVDTF
NA | TRBJ1-1 | NA | TRBV10-3 | TGTGCCATCAGTGAAGGGGCCACTGAAGCTTTCTTT | CAISEGATEAFF
NA | TRBJ1-6 | NA | TRBV6-1 | TGTGCCAGCAGGGCGACGGGGGATTCACCCCTCCACTTT | CASRATGDSPLHF
few | TRBJ2-7 | NA | TRBV7-9 | TGTGCCAGCAGCGACAATACAATCACGGGACTTCGCGAGCAGTACTTC | CASSDNTITGLREQYF
NA | TRBJ1-6 | NA | TRBV19 | TGTGCCAGTAGTATCAACTCCTATAATTCACCCCTCCACTTT | CASSINSYNSPLHF
NA | TRBJ1-2 | NA | TRBV5-1 | TGCGCCAGCAGCTTGGAAGGGGCCCGCTACACCTTC | CASSLEGARYTF
NA | TRBJ1-1 | NA | TRBV4-3 | TGCGCCAGCAGCCAAGGAGAGGGCCGGGGCACTGAAGCTTTCTTT | CASSQGEGRGTEAFF
NA | TRBJ1-6 | TRBD1 | TRBV18 | TGTGCCAGCTCACATCCCGGACAGGCGGGTTCACCCCTCCACTTT | CASSHPGQAGSPLHF
NA | TRBJ1-2 | TRBD1 | TRBV18 | TGTGCCAGCTCACCTCGCCCGGGACAGACGAACTATGGCTACACCTTC | CASSPRPGQTNYGYTF
NA | TRBJ2-3 | NA | TRBV5-8 | TGTGCCAGCAGCCCTCTCCAAACTGCCACAGATACGCAGTATTTT | CASSPLQTATDTQYF
NA | TRBJ2-4 | NA | TRBV27 | TGTGCCAGCAGTTTATCGGGACTGCTCCGGGGGGCTCAGTACTTC | CASSLSGLLRGAQYF
NA | TRBJ1-5 | TRBD1 | TRBV10-1 | TGCGCCAGCAGTGAGCCTATCCACACCCCCGACAGGGGATATAGCAATCAGCCCCAGCATTTT | CASSEPIHTPDRGYSNQPQHF
NA | TRBJ1-6 | TRBD1 | TRBV7-9 | TGTGCCAGCAGCCCGTGGACAGGGAGCAATTCACCCCTCCACTTT | CASSPWTGSNSPLHF
NA | TRBJ1-2 | NA | TRBV15 | TGTGCCACCAGCAGAGAGAGAGGGATAGATGGCTACACCTTC | CATSRERGIDGYTF
NA | TRBJ1-4 | NA | TRBV10-3 | TGTGCCATCAGGGACAGATTGGGTAATGAAAAACTGTTTTTT | CAIRDRLGNEKLFF
NA | TRBJ1-4 | TRBD1 | TRBV18 | TGTGCCAGCTCACCTTTCGACAGGGCCATTAATGAAAAACTGTTTTTT | CASSPFDRAINEKLFF
few | TRBJ1-2 | NA | TRBV7-6 | TGTGCCAGCAGCCCATTTTTGACTTCTGGGTTGAGGAACTATGGCTACACCTTC | CASSPFLTSGLRNYGYTF
few | TRBJ2-5 | NA | TRBV4-1 | TGCGCCAGCAGCCAAGGGGAGCGGGAGACCCAGTACTTC | CASSQGERETQYF
NA | TRBJ2-1 | NA | TRBV4-1 | TGCGCCAGCAGCCCGGACTATTACAATGAGCAGTTCTTC | CASSPDYYNEQFF
NA | TRBJ1-6 | NA | TRBV5-1 | TGCGCCAGCAGCTTGGATACAGGGAACAATTCACCCCTCCACTTT | CASSLDTGNNSPLHF